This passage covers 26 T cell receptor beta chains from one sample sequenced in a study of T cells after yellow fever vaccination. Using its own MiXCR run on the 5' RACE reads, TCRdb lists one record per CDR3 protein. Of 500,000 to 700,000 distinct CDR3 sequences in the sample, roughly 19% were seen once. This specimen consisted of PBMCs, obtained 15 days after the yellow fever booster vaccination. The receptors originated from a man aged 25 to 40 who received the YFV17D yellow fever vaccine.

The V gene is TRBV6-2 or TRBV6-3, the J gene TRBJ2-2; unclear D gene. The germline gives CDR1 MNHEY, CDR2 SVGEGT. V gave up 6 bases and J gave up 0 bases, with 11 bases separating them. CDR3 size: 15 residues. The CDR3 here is CASRKTLPNTGELFF. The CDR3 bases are TGTGCCAGCAGGAAGACTCTCCCGAACACCGGGGAGCTGTTTTTT.

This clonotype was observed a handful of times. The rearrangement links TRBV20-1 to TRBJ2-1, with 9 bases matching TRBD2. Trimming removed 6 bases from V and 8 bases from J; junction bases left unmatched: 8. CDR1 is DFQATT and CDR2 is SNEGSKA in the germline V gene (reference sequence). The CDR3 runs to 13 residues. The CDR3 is CSAAGTSPHEQFF. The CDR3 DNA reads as TGCAGTGCAGCCGGGACTAGCCCCCATGAGCAGTTCTTC.

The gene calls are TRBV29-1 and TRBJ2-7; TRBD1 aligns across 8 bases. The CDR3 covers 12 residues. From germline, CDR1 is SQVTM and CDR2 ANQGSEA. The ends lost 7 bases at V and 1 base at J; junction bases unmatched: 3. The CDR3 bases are TGCAGCGGGGGGACAGGATCCTACGAGCAGTACTTC. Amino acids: CSGGTGSYEQYF.

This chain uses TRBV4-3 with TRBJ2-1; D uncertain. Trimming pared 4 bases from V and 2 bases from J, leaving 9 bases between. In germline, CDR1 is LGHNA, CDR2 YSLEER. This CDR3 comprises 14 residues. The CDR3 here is CASSLRITYNEQFF. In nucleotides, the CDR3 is TGCGCCAGCAGCCTACGTATAACCTACAATGAGCAGTTCTTC.

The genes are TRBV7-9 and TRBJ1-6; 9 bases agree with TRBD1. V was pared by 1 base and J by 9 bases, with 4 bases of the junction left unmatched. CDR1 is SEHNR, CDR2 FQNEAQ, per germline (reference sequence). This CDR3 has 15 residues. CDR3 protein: CASSLGTGVSSPLHF. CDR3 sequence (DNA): TGTGCCAGCAGCTTAGGGACAGGGGTGTCTTCACCCCTCCACTTT.

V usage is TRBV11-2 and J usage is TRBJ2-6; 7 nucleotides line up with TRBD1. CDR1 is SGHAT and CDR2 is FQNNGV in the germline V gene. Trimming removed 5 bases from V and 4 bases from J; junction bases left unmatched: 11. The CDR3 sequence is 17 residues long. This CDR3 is CASSKRQGGSGANVLTF. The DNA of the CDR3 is TGTGCCAGCAGCAAGCGACAAGGGGGCTCCGGGGCCAACGTCCTGACTTTC.

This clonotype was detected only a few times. For the CDR3, the DNA is TGTGCCAGCAGCTTCGGGACAGCTACCTACGAGCAGTACTTC. This sequence encodes CASSFGTATYEQYF. The chain carries TRBV7-9 and TRBJ2-7; TRBD1 aligns across 7 bases. The CDR3 spans 14 residues. Germline CDR1 is SEHNR and CDR2 is FQNEAQ (reference sequence). V dropped 3 bases and J dropped 2; count of bases not matched to a gene: 4.

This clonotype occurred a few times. As DNA, the CDR3 is TGTGCCAGCAGCTCAGGCAGGGGGTTCCAAGAGACCCAGTACTTC. It translates to CASSSGRGFQETQYF. J is TRBJ2-5 and V is TRBV5-5; 7 bases line up with TRBD1. CDR3 length: 15 amino acids. Germline trimming cut 3 bases from V and 1 base from J; bases unmatched to any gene: 6. CDR1 and CDR2 from the germline V gene are SGHKS and YYEKEE (reference sequence). The whole variable domain, remainder taken from reference TRBV5-5 and TRBJ2-5, is DAGVTQSPTHLIKTRGQQVTLRCSPISGHKSVSWYQQVLGQGPQFIFQYYEKEERGRGNFPDRFSARQFPNYSSELNVNALLLGDSALYLCASSSGRGFQETQYFGPGTRLLVL.

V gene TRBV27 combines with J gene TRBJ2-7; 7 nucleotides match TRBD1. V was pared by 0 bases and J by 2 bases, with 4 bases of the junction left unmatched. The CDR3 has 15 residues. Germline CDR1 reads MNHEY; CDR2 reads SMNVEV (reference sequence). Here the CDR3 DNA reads TGTGCCAGCAGTTTATCCCGACAGGGCACCTACGAGCAGTACTTC. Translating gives CASSLSRQGTYEQYF.

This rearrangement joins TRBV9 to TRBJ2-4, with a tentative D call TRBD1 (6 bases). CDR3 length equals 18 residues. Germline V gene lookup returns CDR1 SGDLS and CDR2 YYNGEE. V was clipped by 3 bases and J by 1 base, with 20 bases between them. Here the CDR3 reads CASSDPPGAGVAKNIQYF. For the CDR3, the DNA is TGTGCCAGCAGCGATCCCCCCGGCGCAGGGGTGGCCAAAAACATTCAGTACTTC. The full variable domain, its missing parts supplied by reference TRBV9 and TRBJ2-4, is DSGVTQTPKHLITATGQRVTLRCSPRSGDLSVYWYQQSLDQGLQFLIQYYNGEERAKGNILERFSAQQFPDLHSELNLSSLELGDSALYFCASSDPPGAGVAKNIQYFGAGTRLSVL.

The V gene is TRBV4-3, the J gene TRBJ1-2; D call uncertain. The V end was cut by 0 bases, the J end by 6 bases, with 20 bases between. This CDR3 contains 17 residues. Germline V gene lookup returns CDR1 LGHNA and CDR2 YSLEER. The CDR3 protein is CASSQDSQLARLHGYTF. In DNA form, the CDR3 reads TGCGCCAGCAGCCAAGACTCCCAGTTAGCTAGGCTCCATGGCTACACCTTC.

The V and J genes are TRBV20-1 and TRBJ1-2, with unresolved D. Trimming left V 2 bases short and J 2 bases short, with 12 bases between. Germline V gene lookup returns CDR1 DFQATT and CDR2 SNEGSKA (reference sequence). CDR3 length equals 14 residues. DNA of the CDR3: TGCAGTGCTAGAATACCGACAAGAAACTATGGCTACACCTTC. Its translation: CSARIPTRNYGYTF.

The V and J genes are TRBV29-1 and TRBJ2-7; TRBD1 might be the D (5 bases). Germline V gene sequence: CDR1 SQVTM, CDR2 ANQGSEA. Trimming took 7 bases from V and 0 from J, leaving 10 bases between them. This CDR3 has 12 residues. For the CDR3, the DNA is TGCAGCGCGACAGTCAACTCCTACGAGCAGTACTTC. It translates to CSATVNSYEQYF.

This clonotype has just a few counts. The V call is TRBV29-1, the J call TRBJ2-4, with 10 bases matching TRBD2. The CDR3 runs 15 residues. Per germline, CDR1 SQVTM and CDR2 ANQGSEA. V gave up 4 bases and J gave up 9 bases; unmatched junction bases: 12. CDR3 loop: CSVGGGLATSGIQYF. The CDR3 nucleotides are TGCAGCGTTGGAGGGGGACTAGCGACAAGCGGCATTCAGTACTTC.

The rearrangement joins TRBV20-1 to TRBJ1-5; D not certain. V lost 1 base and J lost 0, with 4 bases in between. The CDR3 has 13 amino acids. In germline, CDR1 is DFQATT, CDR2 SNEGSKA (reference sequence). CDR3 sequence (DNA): TGCAGTGCTAGAGGACGTAGCAATCAGCCCCAGCATTTT. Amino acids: CSARGRSNQPQHF.

The CDR3 loop is CASSPGTHNTEAFF. CDR3 coding DNA: TGTGCCAGCAGCCCAGGGACACACAACACTGAAGCTTTCTTT. J is TRBJ1-1 and V is TRBV12-3 or TRBV12-4, with TRBD1 as a possible D gene (6 bases). The CDR3 sequence is 14 residues long. The V gene lost 6 bases and the J gene lost 2 bases, with 13 bases spanning the gap.

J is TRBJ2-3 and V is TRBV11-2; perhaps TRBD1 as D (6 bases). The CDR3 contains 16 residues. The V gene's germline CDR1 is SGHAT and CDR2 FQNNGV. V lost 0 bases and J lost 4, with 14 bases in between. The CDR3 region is CASSLEGAVEADTQYF. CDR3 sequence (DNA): TGTGCCAGCAGCTTAGAGGGGGCGGTGGAAGCAGATACGCAGTATTTT. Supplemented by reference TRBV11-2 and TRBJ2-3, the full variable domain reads EAGVAQSPRYKIIEKRQSVAFWCNPISGHATLYWYQQILGQGPKLLIQFQNNGVVDDSQLPKDRFSAERLKGVDSTLKIQPAKLEDSAVYLCASSLEGAVEADTQYFGPGTRLTVL.

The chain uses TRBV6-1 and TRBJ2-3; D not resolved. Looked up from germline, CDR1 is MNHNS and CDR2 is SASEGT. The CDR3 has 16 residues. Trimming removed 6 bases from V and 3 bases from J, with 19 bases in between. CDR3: CASSRRVQIRTDTQYF. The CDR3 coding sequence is TGTGCCAGCAGCCGCCGGGTACAGATTCGTACAGATACGCAGTATTTT.

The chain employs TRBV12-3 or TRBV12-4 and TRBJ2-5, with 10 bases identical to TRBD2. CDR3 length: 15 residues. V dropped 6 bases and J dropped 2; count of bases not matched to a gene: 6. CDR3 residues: CASRISGRSQETQYF. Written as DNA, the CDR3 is TGTGCCAGCAGAATTAGCGGGAGGTCGCAAGAGACCCAGTACTTC.

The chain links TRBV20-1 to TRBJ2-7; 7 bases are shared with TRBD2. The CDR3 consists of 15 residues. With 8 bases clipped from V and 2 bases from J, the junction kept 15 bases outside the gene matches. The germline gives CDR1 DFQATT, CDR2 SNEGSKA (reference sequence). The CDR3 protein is CSWGQGTGGTYEQYF. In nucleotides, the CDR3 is TGCAGTTGGGGCCAGGGTACGGGAGGCACCTACGAGCAGTACTTC.

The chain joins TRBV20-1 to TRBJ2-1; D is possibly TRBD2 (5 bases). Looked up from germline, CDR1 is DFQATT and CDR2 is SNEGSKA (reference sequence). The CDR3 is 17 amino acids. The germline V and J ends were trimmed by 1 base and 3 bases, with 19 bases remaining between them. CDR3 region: CSARVGIAASSYNEQFF. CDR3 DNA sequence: TGCAGTGCTAGAGTGGGAATTGCCGCTAGCAGCTACAATGAGCAGTTCTTC.

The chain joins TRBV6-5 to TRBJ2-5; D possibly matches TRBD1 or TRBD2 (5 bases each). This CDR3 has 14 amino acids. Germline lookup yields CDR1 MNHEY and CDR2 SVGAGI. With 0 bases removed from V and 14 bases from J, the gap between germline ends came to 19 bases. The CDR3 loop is CASSYSRGTGWVYF. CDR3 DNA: TGTGCCAGCAGTTACTCCCGAGGGACGGGATGGGTCTACTTC.

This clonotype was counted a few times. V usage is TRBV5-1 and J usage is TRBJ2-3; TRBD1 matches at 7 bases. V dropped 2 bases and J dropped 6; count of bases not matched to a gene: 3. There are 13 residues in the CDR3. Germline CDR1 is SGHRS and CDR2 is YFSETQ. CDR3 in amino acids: CASSFQQGDTQYF. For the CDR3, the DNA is TGCGCCAGCAGCTTCCAACAGGGGGATACGCAGTATTTT.

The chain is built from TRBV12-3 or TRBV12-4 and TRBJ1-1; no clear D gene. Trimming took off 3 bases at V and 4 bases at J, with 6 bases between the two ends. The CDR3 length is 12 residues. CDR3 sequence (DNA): TGTGCCAGCAGTTTTTGGTCCACTGAAGCTTTCTTT. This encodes CASSFWSTEAFF.

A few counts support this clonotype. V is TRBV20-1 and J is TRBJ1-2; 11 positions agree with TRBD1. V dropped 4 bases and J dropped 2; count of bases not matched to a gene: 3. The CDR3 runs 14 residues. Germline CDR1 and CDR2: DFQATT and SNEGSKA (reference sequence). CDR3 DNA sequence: TGCAGTGCTACGGGACAGGGGGAAAACTATGGCTACACCTTC. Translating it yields CSATGQGENYGYTF.

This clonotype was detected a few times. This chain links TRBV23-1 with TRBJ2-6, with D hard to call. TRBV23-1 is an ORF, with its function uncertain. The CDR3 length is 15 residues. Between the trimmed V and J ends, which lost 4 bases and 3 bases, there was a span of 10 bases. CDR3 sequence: CASSPSLSGANVLTF. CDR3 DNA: TGCGCCAGCAGTCCCTCCTTGAGTGGGGCCAACGTCCTGACTTTC.